This TCR beta chain was identified in a study of blood T cell repertoires in COVID-19. Clones were sequenced by immunoSEQ multiplex PCR, and TCRdb holds only the in-frame ones, with some missing. The top ten hold 1.8% of the sample, which has around 110,000 clones, about nine tenths seen once. Trimming took 4 bases from V and 10 from J; bases not matched to a gene: 5. The length of the CDR3 is 13 residues. Per germline, CDR1 LGHDT and CDR2 YNNKEL (reference sequence). The sequencing input was peripheral blood. The chain uses TRBV3-1 (or the pseudogene TRBV3-2) and TRBJ1-4; 8 bases match TRBD1. This receptor was identified in a human donor with active COVID-19. The donor label of this sample is uncertain. DNA of the CDR3: TGTGCCAGCAGCCCTGGACAGGGCGGAAAACTGTTTTTT. It is translated as CASSPGQGGKLFF.